This entry features one T cell receptor beta chain sequence. This record belongs to a study of T cell responses to AZD1222 COVID-19 vaccine. V dropped 4 bases and J dropped 0; count of bases not matched to a gene: 8. The CDR3 has 17 amino acids. The germline V gene encodes CDR1 MNHEY and CDR2 SVGEGT. This table comes from immunoSEQ multiplex PCR, and its TCRdb copy is limited to in-frame clones, with some not included. Seen here are approximately 140,000 clones, roughly nine tenths observed once, and the top ten hold approximately 3.8%. Sequences were derived from peripheral blood, sampled 28 days after the second AZD1222 dose. V gene TRBV6-2 or TRBV6-3 combines with J gene TRBJ2-2; 7 bases line up with TRBD1. This TCR was recovered from an adult who received the AZD1222 COVID-19 vaccine. The CDR3 DNA follows: TGTGCCAGCAGTTCAGTGCGCCAGGGGGCGAACACCGGGGAGCTGTTTTTT. As protein: CASSSVRQGANTGELFF.